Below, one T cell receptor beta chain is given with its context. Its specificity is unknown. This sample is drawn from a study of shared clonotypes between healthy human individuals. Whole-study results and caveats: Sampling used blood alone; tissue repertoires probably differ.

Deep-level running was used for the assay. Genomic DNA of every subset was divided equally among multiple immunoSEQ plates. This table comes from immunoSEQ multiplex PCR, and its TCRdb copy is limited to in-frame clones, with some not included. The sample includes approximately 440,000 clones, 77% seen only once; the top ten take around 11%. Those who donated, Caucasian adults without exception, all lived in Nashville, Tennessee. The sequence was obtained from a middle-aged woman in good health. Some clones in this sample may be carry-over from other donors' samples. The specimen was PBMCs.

CDR3 bases: TGTGCCAGCAGTCAATTGCTCGGGGGGTCCTACAATGAGCAGTTCTTC. Translation gives CASSQLLGGSYNEQFF. The rearrangement links TRBV14 to TRBJ2-1; 7 bases align to TRBD2. The germline V gene encodes CDR1 SGHDN and CDR2 FVKESK. The V and J ends lost 6 bases and 1 base, in that order; junction bases with no gene match: 9. The CDR3 loop spans 16 amino acids.